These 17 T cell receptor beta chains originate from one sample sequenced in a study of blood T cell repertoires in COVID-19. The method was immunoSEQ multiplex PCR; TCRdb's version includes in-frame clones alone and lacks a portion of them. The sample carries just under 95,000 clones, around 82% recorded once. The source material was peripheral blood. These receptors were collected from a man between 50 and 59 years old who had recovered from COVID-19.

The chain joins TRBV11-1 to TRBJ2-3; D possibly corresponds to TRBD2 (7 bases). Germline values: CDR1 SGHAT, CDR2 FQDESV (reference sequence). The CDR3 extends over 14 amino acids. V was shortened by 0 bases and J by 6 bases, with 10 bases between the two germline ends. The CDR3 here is CASSLAGGPDTQYF. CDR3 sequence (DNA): TGTGCCAGCAGCTTAGCGGGGGGGCCTGATACGCAGTATTTT. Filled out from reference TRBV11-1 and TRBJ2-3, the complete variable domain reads EAEVAQSPRYKITEKSQAVAFWCDPISGHATLYWYRQILGQGPELLVQFQDESVVDDSQLPKDRFSAERLKGVDSTLKIQPAELGDSAMYLCASSLAGGPDTQYFGPGTRLTVL.

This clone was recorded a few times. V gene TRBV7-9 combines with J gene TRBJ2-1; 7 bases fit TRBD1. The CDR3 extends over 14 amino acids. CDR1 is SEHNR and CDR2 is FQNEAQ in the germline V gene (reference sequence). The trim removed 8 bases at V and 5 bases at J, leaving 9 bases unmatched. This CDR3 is CASPTGDRNNEQFF. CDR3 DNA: TGTGCCAGCCCCACCGGGGACAGAAACAATGAGCAGTTCTTC.

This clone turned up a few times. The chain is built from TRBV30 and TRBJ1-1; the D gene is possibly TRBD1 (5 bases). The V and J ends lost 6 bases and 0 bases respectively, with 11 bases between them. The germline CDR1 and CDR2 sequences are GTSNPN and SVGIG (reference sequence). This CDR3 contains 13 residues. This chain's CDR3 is CACRGPVNTEAFF. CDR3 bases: TGTGCCTGTAGGGGTCCTGTGAACACTGAAGCTTTCTTT.

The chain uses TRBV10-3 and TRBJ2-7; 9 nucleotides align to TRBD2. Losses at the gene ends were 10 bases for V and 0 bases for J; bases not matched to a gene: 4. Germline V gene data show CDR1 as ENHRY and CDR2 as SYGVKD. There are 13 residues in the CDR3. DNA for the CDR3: TGTGCCACCCTACTAGCGGGCTCCTACGAGCAGTACTTC. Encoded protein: CATLLAGSYEQYF.

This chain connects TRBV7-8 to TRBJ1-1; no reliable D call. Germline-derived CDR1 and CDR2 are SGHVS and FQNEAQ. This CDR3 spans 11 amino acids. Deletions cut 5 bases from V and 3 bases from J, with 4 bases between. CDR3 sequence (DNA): TGTGCCAGCAGCAGCGACACTGAAGCTTTCTTT. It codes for CASSSDTEAFF.

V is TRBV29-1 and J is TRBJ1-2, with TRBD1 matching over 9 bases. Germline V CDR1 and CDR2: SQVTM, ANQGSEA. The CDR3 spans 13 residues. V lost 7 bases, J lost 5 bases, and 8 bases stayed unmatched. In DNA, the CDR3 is TGCAGCGCTTTCTGGACAGGGGATTATGGCTACACCTTC. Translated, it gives CSAFWTGDYGYTF.

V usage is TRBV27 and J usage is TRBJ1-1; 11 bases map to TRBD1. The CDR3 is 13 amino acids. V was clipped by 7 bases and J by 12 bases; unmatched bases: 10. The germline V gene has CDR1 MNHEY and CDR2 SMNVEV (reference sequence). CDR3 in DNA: TGTGCCAGCAATTTGGGGACAGGGGGGGTTACTTTCTTT. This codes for CASNLGTGGVTFF.

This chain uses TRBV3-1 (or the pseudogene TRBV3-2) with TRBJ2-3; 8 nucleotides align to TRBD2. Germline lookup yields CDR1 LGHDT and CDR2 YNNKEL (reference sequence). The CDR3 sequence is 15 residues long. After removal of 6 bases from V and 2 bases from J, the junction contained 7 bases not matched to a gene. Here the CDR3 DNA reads TGTGCCAGCAGACTCCTAGCGGGCAACACAGATACGCAGTATTTT. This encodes CASRLLAGNTDTQYF.

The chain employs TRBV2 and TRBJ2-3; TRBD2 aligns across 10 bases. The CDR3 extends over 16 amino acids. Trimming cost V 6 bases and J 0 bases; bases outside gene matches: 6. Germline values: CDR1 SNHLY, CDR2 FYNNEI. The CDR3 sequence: CASRGGLAKSTDTQYF. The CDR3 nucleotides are TGTGCCAGCAGGGGGGGACTAGCGAAAAGCACAGATACGCAGTATTTT. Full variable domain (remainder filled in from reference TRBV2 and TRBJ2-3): EPEVTQTPSHQVTQMGQEVILRCVPISNHLYFYWYRQILGQKVEFLVSFYNNEISEKSEIFDDQFSVERPDGSNFTLKIRSTKLEDSAMYFCASRGGLAKSTDTQYFGPGTRLTVL.

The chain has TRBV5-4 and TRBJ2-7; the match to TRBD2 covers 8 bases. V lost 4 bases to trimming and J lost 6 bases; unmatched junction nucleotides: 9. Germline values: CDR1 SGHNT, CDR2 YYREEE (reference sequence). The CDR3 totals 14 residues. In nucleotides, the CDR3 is TGTGCCAGCAGCCCGGGTCCGGCGGGAGGCGAGCAGTACTTC. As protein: CASSPGPAGGEQYF.

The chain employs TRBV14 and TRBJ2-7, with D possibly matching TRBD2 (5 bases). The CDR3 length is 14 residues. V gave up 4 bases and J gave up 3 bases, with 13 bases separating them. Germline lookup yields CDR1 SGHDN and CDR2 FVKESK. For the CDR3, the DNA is TGTGCCAGCAGCCCTCACGGACTCCACTACGAGCAGTACTTC. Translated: CASSPHGLHYEQYF.

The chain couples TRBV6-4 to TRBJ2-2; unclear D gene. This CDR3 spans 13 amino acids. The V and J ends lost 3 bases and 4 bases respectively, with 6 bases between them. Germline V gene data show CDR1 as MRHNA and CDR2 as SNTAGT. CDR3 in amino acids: CASSERLTGELFF. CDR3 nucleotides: TGTGCCAGCAGTGAGAGGCTCACCGGGGAGCTGTTTTTT.

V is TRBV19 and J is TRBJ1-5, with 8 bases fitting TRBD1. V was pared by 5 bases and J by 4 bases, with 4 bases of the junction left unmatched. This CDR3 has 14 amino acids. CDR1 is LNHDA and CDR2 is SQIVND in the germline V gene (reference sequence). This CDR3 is CASSEGQGNQPQHF. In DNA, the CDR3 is TGTGCCAGTAGTGAAGGACAGGGAAATCAGCCCCAGCATTTT.

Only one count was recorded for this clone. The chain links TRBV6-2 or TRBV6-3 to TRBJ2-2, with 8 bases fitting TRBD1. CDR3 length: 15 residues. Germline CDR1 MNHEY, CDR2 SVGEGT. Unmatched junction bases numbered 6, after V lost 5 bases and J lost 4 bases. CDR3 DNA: TGTGCCAGCAGTGACCAGGGGGCGGGCACCGGGGAGCTGTTTTTT. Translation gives CASSDQGAGTGELFF.

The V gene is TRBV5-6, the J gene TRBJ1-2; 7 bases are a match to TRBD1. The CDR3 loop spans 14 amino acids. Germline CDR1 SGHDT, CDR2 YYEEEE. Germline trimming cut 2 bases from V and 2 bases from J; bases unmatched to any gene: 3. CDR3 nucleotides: TGTGCCAGCAGCTTACAGGGGCCCAACTATGGCTACACCTTC. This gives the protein CASSLQGPNYGYTF.

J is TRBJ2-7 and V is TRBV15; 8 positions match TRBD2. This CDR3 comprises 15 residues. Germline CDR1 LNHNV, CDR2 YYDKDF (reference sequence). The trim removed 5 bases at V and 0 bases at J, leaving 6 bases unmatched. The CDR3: CATSREGASSYEQYF. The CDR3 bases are TGTGCCACCAGCCGGGAGGGCGCGAGCTCCTACGAGCAGTACTTC.

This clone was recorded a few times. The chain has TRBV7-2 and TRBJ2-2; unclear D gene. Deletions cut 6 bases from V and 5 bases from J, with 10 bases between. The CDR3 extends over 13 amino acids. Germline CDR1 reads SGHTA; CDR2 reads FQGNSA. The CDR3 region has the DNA TGTGCCAGCAGACCAGCCGGGACCGGGGAGCTGTTTTTT. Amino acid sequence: CASRPAGTGELFF. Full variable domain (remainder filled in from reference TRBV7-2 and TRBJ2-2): GAGVSQSPSNKVTEKGKDVELRCDPISGHTALYWYRQSLGQGLEFLIYFQGNSAPDKSGLPSDRFSAERTGGSVSTLTIQRTQQEDSAVYLCASRPAGTGELFFGEGSRLTVL.